This T cell receptor beta chain was sequenced in a study of blood T cell repertoires in COVID-19. Study background: Samples taken during acute and convalescent COVID-19 were collected in the United States, Italy and Spain. Sources were T cells, B-cell-depleted T cells, or PBMCs; the material itself was cDNA or gDNA.

As processed by the authors: Amplification of reference gene primers was used by the study to estimate nucleated cell counts. Some clones are missing from TCRdb's copy, which holds only in-frame ones; the method was immunoSEQ multiplex PCR. The DNA was the basis for D and trimming; V, J and clone size are from that table. The sample shows around 310,000 clones, around 91% of them seen only once. Seattle patients were enrolled during active infection and followed longitudinally. This clone was counted only a few times. Within the sample, other DNA sequences also encode this same CDR3. This CDR3 comprises 13 residues. Looked up from germline, CDR1 is SGHRS and CDR2 is YFSETQ. The ends were cut back, 1 base at V and 8 bases at J, with 7 bases in the middle.

The chain has TRBV5-1 and TRBJ1-6; D is unclear. Sequenced material: peripheral blood. The TCR originated in a woman aged 40 to 49 with COVID-19, enrolled during active disease. The CDR3 loop reads CASSLKLDSPLHF. CDR3 sequence (DNA): TGCGCCAGCAGCTTGAAGTTAGATTCACCCCTCCACTTT.